This T cell receptor beta chain emerged from a study of cytomegalovirus exposure and HLA in healthy donors. This CDR3 comprises 13 residues. The germline gives CDR1 SGDLS, CDR2 YYNGEE. Between the trimmed V and J ends, which lost 2 bases and 4 bases, there was a span of 9 bases. It was with 60 Vbeta and 13 Jbeta primers that the PCR ran. TCRdb's table, derived via immunoSEQ multiplex PCR, lists solely in-frame clones and lacks some. The sample contains more than 95,000 clones, approximately 14% of which appear only once. J is TRBJ1-2 and V is TRBV9; TRBD1 might be the D (5 bases). Sequencing was done on a sample of PBMCs. The sequence derives from a female donor in good health and CMV-seronegative. For the CDR3, the DNA is TGTGCCAGCAGCGTGACAGAGCGCTATGGCTACACCTTC. It yields the protein CASSVTERYGYTF.